Listed here are 8 T cell receptor beta chains from one sample, sequenced in a study of cytomegalovirus exposure and HLA in healthy donors. Use of 60 Vbeta and 13 Jbeta primers characterized the PCR. Here immunoSEQ multiplex PCR was the method, and the copy in TCRdb shows in-frame clones only, minus some. Seen here are under 150,000 clones, 75% to 85% observed once, and the top ten hold approximately 2.4%. The sample was PBMCs. The receptors originated from a man in his fifties or sixties in good health and CMV-seronegative.

This clone showed up just once. This chain joins TRBV19 and TRBJ1-5; 10 bases line up with TRBD1. The ends lost 5 bases at V and 10 bases at J; junction bases unmatched: 14. This CDR3 has 16 amino acids. Germline CDR1 LNHDA, CDR2 SQIVND (reference sequence). The CDR3 bases are TGTGCCAGTAGTTTCGGGACAGGGGCCTTCCTAAACCCCCAGCATTTT. Its translation is CASSFGTGAFLNPQHF.

The rearrangement uses TRBV7-8 and TRBJ1-2; possible D gene TRBD1, 6 bases. This CDR3 comprises 16 residues. Germline V CDR1 and CDR2: SGHVS, FQNEAQ. Trimming shortened V by 2 bases and J by 0 bases, and 13 bases separated the two germline ends. The CDR3 DNA follows: TGTGCCAGCAGCTTATATGGCAGGGGCACTAACTATGGCTACACCTTC. Its protein is CASSLYGRGTNYGYTF.

This chain uses TRBV6-5 with TRBJ2-3; D perhaps matches TRBD1 (5 bases). This CDR3 has 14 residues. Per germline, CDR1 MNHEY and CDR2 SVGAGI. V was shortened by 2 bases and J by 5 bases, with 11 bases between the two germline ends. CDR3 coding DNA: TGTGCCAGCAGTTACACCTCCCAGGGAGATACGCAGTATTTT. This sequence encodes CASSYTSQGDTQYF.

The rearrangement joins TRBV7-9 to TRBJ2-7, with 7 bases aligning to TRBD1. The V and J ends lost 3 bases and 2 bases, in that order; junction bases with no gene match: 7. The CDR3 runs to 15 residues. CDR1 SEHNR and CDR2 FQNEAQ come from the germline V gene (reference sequence). In nucleotides, the CDR3 is TGTGCCAGCAGCTTCCCACAGGGGAGCCCCTACGAGCAGTACTTC. This sequence encodes CASSFPQGSPYEQYF. Combining the CDR3 with reference TRBV7-9 and TRBJ2-7 gives the whole variable domain DTGVSQNPRHKITKRGQNVTFRCDPISEHNRLYWYRQTLGQGPEFLTYFQNEAQLEKSRLLSDRFSAERPKGSFSTLEIQRTEQGDSAMYLCASSFPQGSPYEQYFGPGTRLTVT.

Many counts were recorded for this clone. The V call is TRBV6-4, the J call TRBJ2-1; 12 bases align to TRBD2. V was pared by 0 bases and J by 11 bases, with 8 bases of the junction left unmatched. CDR3 size: 16 residues. Germline V gene data show CDR1 as MRHNA and CDR2 as SNTAGT. The CDR3 DNA follows: TGTGCCAGCAGTGACTCGGCTAGCGGGGGGGCCCAAAAGCAGTTCTTC. Translated: CASSDSASGGAQKQFF.

The chain links TRBV4-1 to TRBJ2-3, with 10 bases matching TRBD2. Germline V gene sequence: CDR1 MGHRA, CDR2 YSYEKL. CDR3 length: 16 residues. Trimming cost V 3 bases and J 5 bases; bases outside gene matches: 8. CDR3 nucleotide sequence: TGCGCCAGCAGCCAGAAACTAGCGGGGTGGGAAGATACGCAGTATTTT. This sequence encodes CASSQKLAGWEDTQYF.

This chain joins TRBV4-1 and TRBJ2-5; D ambiguous. The CDR3 loop spans 12 amino acids. Germline V gives CDR1 MGHRA, CDR2 YSYEKL. The ends were cut back, 6 bases at V and 0 bases at J, with 5 bases in the middle. CDR3 sequence reads: CASSPNQETQYF. The CDR3 region has the DNA TGCGCCAGCAGTCCCAACCAAGAGACCCAGTACTTC.

This rearrangement joins TRBV19 to TRBJ2-3; 7 bases map to TRBD1. Germline CDR1 reads LNHDA; CDR2 reads SQIVND (reference sequence). The CDR3 spans 14 residues. After removal of 5 bases from V and 1 base from J, the junction contained 3 bases not matched to a gene. This CDR3 reads CASSETGRTDTQYF. The CDR3 DNA sequence: TGTGCCAGTAGTGAGACAGGGCGCACAGATACGCAGTATTTT.